Sequencing of this TCR beta chain was carried out in a study of lymphopenia after photon versus proton radiotherapy. General study points: Better survival with proton therapy was suggested as possible, not demonstrated. After the lymphocyte nadir, photon-treated repertoires showed oligoclonal expansion, especially of CD8+ Temra cells. Proton therapy kept repertoires fairly stable, unlike photons, which gained effector/memory cells.

About this clone itself: The antigen remains undetermined.

Sequenced by immunoSEQ multiplex PCR; TCRdb stores in-frame clones only, minus some. The table shows more than 80,000 clones, with 83% occurring only once. This CDR3 has 14 residues. CDR1 and CDR2 from the germline V gene are SGHRS and YFSETQ. Trimming took 4 bases from V and 4 from J, leaving 11 bases between them. The receptor's source is a man in his sixties with pancreatic cancer. This chain joins TRBV5-1 and TRBJ1-4; unclear D gene. The specimen was peripheral blood, collected from a patient treated with proton-based radiotherapy. The CDR3 here is CASSRAAGNEKLFF. The CDR3 coding sequence is TGCGCCAGCAGCCGGGCAGCTGGTAATGAAAAACTGTTTTTT.